The text below deals with one T cell receptor (beta chain). The entry originates in a study of CD8+ T cells in alopecia areata. Treatment given: oral pan-JAK inhibitor, 5-10 mg twice daily. Investigators isolated RNA and reverse transcribed it into cDNA to act as the sequencing template. Libraries were prepared by immunoSEQ multiplex PCR; TCRdb keeps only in-frame clonotypes and omits some of them. The repertoire holds around 270,000 clones, with 58% as singletons. Per the germline V gene, CDR1 is SGHVS and CDR2 is FNYEAQ. Between the trimmed V and J ends, which lost 4 bases and 1 base, there was a span of 10 bases. This CDR3 has 14 amino acids.

This TCR came from a human donor with alopecia areata. The gene calls are TRBV7-6 and TRBJ1-1; D remains unclear. This specimen was CD4+ T cells sorted from blood, taken at week 24, from a patient treated with tofacitinib. The CDR3 DNA sequence: TGTGCCAGCAGCTGGAAAGACGGGAACACTGAAGCTTTCTTT. Translated: CASSWKDGNTEAFF.